This TCR beta chain emerged from a study of identical twins. Study-level findings and limits: The study found weaker excess twin sharing in beta out-of-frame sequences. Insertions were fewer in abundant cord blood beta clonotypes, whereas memory repertoires showed none of this pattern.

This clonotype appeared many times. Its antigen is still unknown. TCRdb re-called the 5' RACE reads with MiXCR, one entry per CDR3 protein. Altogether around 100,000 distinct CDR3 sequences are present, 5.9% being singletons, with the ten largest covering roughly 12%. Germline CDR1 reads SQVTM; CDR2 reads ANQGSEA. The V and J ends lost 7 bases and 4 bases respectively, with 19 bases between them. The CDR3 runs 14 residues. The sequenced material came from memory T cells sorted from blood. This clonotype was sampled from a woman in her 50s in good health. The V gene is TRBV29-1, the J gene TRBJ2-5, with D maybe TRBD2 (6 bases). CDR3 sequence (DNA): TGCAGCGGTAGAACTAGCCCGTTTTTAGAGACCCAGTACTTC. Protein product: CSGRTSPFLETQYF.